The clone carrying this T cell receptor (beta chain) was counted only a few times. V lost 6 bases to trimming and J lost 5 bases, with 16 bases between them. The CDR3 sequence is 15 residues long. This sample was taken from a study of T cell repertoires in cytomegalovirus infection. TCRdb itself ran the reads through MiXCR, one entry per CDR3 protein. The sample lists about 740,000 distinct CDR3 sequences, 35% occurring once. The sample was PBMCs. The receptor comes from a human donor in good health (CMV status not recorded). Some clones in this sample may be carry-over from other donors' samples. V and J are TRBV12-3 or TRBV12-4 and TRBJ2-2, with D perhaps matching TRBD1 (6 bases). The CDR3: CASRHKQGWTGELFF. For the CDR3, the DNA is TGTGCCAGCAGACACAAACAGGGTTGGACCGGGGAGCTGTTTTTT.